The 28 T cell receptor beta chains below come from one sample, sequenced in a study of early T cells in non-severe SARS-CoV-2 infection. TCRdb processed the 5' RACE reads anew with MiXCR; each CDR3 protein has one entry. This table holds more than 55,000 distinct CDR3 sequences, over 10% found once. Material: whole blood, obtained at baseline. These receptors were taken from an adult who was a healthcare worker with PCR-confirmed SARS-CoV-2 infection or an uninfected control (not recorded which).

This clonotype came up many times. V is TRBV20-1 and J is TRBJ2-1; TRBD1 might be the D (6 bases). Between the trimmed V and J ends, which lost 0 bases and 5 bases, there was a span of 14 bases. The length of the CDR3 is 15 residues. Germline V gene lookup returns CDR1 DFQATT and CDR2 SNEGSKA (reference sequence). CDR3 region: CSARDYRVVDNEQFF. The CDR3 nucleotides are TGCAGTGCTAGAGATTACAGGGTTGTGGACAATGAGCAGTTCTTC.

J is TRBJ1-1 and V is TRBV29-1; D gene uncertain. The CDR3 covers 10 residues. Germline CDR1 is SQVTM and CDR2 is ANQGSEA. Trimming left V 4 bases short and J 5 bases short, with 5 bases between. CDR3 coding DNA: TGCAGCGTTGGACGGACTGAAGCTTTCTTT. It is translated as CSVGRTEAFF. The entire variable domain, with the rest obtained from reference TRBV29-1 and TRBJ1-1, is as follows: SAVISQKPSRDICQRGTSLTIQCQVDSQVTMMFWYRQQPGQSLTLIATANQGSEATYESGFVIDKFPISRPNLTFSTLTVSNMSPEDSSIYLCSVGRTEAFFGQGTRLTVV.

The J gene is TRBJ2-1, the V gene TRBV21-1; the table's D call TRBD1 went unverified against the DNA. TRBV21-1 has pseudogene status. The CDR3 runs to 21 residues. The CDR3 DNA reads TGTGCCAGCAGCAAAGGTAGTGAGACAGGCCACCCGACCCGCTCCTACAATGAGCAGTTCTTC. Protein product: CASSKGSETGHPTRSYNEQFF.

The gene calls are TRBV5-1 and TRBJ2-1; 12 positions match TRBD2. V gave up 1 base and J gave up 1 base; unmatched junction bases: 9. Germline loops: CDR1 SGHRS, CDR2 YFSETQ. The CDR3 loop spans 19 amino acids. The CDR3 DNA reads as TGCGCCAGCAGCTTGATGCCTAGCGGGGGGGCCGGATCCTACAATGAGCAGTTCTTC. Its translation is CASSLMPSGGAGSYNEQFF.

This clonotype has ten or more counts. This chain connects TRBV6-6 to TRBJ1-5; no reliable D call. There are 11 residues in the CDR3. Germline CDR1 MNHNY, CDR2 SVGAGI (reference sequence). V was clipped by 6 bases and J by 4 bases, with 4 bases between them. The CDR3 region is CASSMNQPQHF. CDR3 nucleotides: TGTGCCAGCAGCATGAATCAGCCCCAGCATTTT.

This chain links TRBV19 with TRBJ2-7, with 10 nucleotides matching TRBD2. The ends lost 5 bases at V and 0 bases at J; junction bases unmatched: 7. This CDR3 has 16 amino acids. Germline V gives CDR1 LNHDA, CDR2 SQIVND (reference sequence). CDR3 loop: CASSLTSGDSSYEQYF. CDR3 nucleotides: TGTGCCAGTAGTCTCACTAGCGGGGACAGCTCCTACGAGCAGTACTTC.

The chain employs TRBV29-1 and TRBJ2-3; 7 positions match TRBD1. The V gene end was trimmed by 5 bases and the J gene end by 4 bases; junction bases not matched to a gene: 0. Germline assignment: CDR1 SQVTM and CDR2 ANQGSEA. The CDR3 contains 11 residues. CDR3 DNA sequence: TGCAGCGTTACAGGGGCAGATACGCAGTATTTT. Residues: CSVTGADTQYF.

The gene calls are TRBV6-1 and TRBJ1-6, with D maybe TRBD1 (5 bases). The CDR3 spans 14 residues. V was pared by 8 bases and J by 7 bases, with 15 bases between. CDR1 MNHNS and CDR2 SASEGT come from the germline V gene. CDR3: CASAQGSRNSPLHF. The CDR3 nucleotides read TGTGCCAGCGCCCAGGGCAGCAGGAATTCACCCCTCCACTTT.

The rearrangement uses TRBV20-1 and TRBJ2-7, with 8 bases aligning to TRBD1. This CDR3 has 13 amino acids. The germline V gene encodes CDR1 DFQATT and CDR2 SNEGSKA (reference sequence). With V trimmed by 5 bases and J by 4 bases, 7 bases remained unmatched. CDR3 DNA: TGCAGTGCTCCATCGGACAGGGTATACGAGCAGTACTTC. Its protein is CSAPSDRVYEQYF.

DNA of the CDR3: TGTGCCAGCAGCCAAGGGTCCGGCACCGGGGAGCTGTTTTTT. As protein: CASSQGSGTGELFF. V gene TRBV3-1 combines with J gene TRBJ2-2; D not resolved. This CDR3 spans 14 amino acids. Germline loops: CDR1 LGHDT, CDR2 YNNKEL (reference sequence). Trimming took off 1 base at V and 4 bases at J, with 7 bases between the two ends.

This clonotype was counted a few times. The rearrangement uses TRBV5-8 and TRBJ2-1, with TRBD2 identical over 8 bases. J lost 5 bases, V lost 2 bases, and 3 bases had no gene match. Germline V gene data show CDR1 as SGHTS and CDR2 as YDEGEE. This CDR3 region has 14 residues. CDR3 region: CASSLAGANNEQFF. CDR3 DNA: TGTGCCAGCAGCTTAGCGGGGGCGAACAATGAGCAGTTCTTC.

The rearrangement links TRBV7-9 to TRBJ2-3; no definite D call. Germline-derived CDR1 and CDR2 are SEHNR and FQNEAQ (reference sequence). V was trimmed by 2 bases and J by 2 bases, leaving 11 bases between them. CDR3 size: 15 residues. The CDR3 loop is CASSLPRANTDTQYF. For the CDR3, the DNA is TGTGCCAGCAGCTTACCCCGGGCCAACACAGATACGCAGTATTTT.

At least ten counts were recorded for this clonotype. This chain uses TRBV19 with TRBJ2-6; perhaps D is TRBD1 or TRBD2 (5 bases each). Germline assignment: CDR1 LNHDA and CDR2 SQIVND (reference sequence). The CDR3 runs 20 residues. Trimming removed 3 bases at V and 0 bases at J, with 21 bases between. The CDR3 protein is CASSIEGNTGPGSGANVLTF. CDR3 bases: TGTGCCAGTAGTATCGAGGGGAATACAGGACCGGGCTCTGGGGCCAACGTCCTGACTTTC.

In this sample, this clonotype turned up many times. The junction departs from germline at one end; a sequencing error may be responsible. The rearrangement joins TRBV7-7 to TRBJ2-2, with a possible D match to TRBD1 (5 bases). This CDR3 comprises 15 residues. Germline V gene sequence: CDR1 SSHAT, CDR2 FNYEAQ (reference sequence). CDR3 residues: CASSRDRTNTGELFF. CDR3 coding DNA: TGTGCTAGCAGCCGAGACAGAACGAACACCGGGGAGCTGTTTTTT.

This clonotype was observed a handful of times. CDR3 in amino acids: CASSWLGANVLTF. CDR3 nucleotide sequence: TGTGCCAGCAGCTGGCTCGGGGCCAACGTCCTGACTTTC. The gene calls are TRBV5-6 and TRBJ2-6; no clear D. Germline V gives CDR1 SGHDT, CDR2 YYEEEE. The CDR3 loop spans 13 amino acids. Trimming shortened V by 3 bases and J by 4 bases, and 5 bases separated the two germline ends.

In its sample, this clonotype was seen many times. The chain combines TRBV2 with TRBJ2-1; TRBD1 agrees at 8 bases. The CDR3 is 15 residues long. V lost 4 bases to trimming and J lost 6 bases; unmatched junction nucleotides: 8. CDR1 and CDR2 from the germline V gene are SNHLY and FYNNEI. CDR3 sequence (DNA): TGTGCCAGCAGTGTTCGGCAGGGGGCGATCAATGAGCAGTTCTTC. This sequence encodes CASSVRQGAINEQFF. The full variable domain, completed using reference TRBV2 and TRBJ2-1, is EPEVTQTPSHQVTQMGQEVILRCVPISNHLYFYWYRQILGQKVEFLVSFYNNEISEKSEIFDDQFSVERPDGSNFTLKIRSTKLEDSAMYFCASSVRQGAINEQFFGPGTRLTVL.

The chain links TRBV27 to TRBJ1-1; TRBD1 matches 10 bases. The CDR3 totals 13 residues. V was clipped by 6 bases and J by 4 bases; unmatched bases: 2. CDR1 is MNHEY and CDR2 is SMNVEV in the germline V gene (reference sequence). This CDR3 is CASRWTGGTEAFF. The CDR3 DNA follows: TGTGCCAGCAGGTGGACAGGGGGCACTGAAGCTTTCTTT.

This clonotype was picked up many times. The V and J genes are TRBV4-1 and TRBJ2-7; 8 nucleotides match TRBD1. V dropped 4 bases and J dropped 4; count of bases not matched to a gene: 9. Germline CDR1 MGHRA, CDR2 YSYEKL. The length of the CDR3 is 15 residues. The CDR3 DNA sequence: TGCGCCAGCAGCCGGACAGGGTCGTCGGGGTACGAGCAGTACTTC. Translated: CASSRTGSSGYEQYF.

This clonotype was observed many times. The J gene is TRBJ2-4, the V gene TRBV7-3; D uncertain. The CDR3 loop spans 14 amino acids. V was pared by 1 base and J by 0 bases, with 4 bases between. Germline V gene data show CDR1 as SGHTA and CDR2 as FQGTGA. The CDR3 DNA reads TGTGCCAGCAGCTTAAGGCTAGCCAAAAACATTCAGTACTTC. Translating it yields CASSLRLAKNIQYF.

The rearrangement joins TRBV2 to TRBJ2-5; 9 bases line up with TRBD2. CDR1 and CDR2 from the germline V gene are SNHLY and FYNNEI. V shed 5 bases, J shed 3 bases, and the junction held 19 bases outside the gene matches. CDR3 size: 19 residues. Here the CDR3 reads CASSSFSTSAGGTKETQYF. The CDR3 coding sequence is TGTGCCAGCAGTTCATTCTCGACTAGCGCGGGAGGGACAAAAGAGACCCAGTACTTC.

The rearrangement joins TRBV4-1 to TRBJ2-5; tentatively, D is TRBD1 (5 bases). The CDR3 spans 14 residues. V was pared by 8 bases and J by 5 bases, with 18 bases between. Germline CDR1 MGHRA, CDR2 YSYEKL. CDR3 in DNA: TGCGCCAGCCGGGTGGGGCCGATGAAGGAGACCCAGTACTTC. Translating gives CASRVGPMKETQYF.

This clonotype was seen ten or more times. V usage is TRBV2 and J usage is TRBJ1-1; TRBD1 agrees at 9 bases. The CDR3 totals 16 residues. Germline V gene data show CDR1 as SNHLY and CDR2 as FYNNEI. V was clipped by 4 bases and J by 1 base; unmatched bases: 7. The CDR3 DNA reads TGTGCCAGCAGTGGGCAACAGGGGGCCGGGAACACTGAAGCTTTCTTT. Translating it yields CASSGQQGAGNTEAFF.

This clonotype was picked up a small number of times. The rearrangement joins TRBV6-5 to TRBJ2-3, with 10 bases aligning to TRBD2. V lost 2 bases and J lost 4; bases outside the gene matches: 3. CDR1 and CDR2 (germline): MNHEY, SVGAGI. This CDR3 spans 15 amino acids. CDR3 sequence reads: CASSYVSGGADTQYF. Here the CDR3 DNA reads TGTGCCAGCAGTTACGTCAGCGGGGGGGCAGATACGCAGTATTTT.

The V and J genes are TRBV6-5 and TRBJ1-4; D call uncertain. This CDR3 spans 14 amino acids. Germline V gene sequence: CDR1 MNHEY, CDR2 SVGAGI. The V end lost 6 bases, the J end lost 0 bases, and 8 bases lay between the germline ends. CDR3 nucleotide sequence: TGTGCCAGCAGCTTCGTTGCAACTAATGAAAAACTGTTTTTT. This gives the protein CASSFVATNEKLFF.

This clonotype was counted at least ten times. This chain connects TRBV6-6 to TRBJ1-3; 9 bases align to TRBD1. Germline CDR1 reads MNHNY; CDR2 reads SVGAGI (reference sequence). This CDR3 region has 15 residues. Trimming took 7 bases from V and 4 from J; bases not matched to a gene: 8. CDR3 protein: CASIAGTGSGNTIYF. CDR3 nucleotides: TGTGCCAGCATTGCCGGGACAGGGAGCGGAAACACCATATATTTT.

CDR3 sequence (DNA): TGTGCCAGCAGCAAAAGATTAAAAGACGGTGAGCAGTTCTTC. Translation gives CASSKRLKDGEQFF. The chain combines TRBV7-2 with TRBJ2-1; D is undetermined. The germline CDR1 and CDR2 sequences are SGHTA and FQGNSA. This CDR3 is 14 amino acids long. Trimming removed 5 bases at V and 9 bases at J, with 17 bases between.

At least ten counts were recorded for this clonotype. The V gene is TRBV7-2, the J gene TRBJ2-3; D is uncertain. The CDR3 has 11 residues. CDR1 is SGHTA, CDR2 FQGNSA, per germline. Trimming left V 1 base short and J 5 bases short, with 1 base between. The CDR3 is CASSLVDTQYF. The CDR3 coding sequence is TGTGCCAGCAGCTTAGTAGATACGCAGTATTTT.

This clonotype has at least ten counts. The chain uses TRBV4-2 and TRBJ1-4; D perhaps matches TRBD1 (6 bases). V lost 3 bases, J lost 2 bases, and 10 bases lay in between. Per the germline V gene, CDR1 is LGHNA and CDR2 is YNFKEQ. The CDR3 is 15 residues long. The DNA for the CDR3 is TGTGCCAGCAGCCAGTCCCAGGGGACTAATGAAAAACTGTTTTTT. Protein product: CASSQSQGTNEKLFF.